Given below is one T cell receptor (beta chain) in context. Its antigen is still unknown. No much larger clone exists at a distance of one base, and base qualities are not known. This sample was taken from a study of T cells in Graves' hyperthyroidism and ophthalmopathy (dated by TCRdb to the late 2010s). About the investigation overall: Peripheral blood samples were taken at the time of initial diagnosis, prior to any treatment. A discovery cohort of about 95 patients, roughly 43 with Graves' ophthalmopathy and under 60 with stable Graves' hyperthyroidism, was used to find distinguishing TCR V-J signatures. Whether ophthalmopathy could be predicted prospectively was tested in an independent validation cohort made up of roughly 19 hyperthyroidism patients plus 17 patients who later progressed to ophthalmopathy. The 75 to 100 discovery patients were divided at random into training and test sets in a 7:3 ratio. Thyroid tissue and blood T-cell repertoires from roughly six Graves' hyperthyroidism patients were also compared in the study. After blood sampling, hyperthyroidism patients were treated with methimazole at a starting dose of 30 mg daily, and ophthalmopathy patients were treated with high-dose intravenous methylprednisolone. According to the paper, TCR Vbeta CDR3 sequencing was carried out on over 130 peripheral blood samples, which came from 40 to 45 ophthalmopathy, approximately 78 hyperthyroidism and approximately 17 progressor patients. What the work shows at the level of the full study, not this receptor alone: Blood samples also contained most of the expanded thyroid clonotypes (frequency above 0.001), which suggests that blood repertoires may reflect thyroid immune responses. In cross-validation, a model built on a 13 V-J signature told ophthalmopathy apart from stable hyperthyroidism with approximately 90% sensitivity and approximately 81% specificity, and in testing the same model reached 80%/75%. In validation, the model predicted progression to ophthalmopathy with approximately 69% sensitivity and less than 80% specificity, a median of around 6.6 months before onset. Sample size was not statistically predetermined, and investigators were not blinded to group allocation.

TCR beta CDR3 regions were amplified from RNA transcripts. The first round of RT-PCR for the TCR CDR3 was performed with the HTBI primer set and the Qiagen OneStep RT-PCR kit. A second multiplex PCR round built the libraries, followed by size selection and purification. Sequencing of the libraries was done on an Illumina HiSeq2000 using paired-end 100 bp reads. The published analysis was carried out like this. SOAPnuke was used to process the raw data, with reads discarded if the reads contained adapters or uncalled bases, had a mean Phred below 15, or lacked an exact constant-primer or identifier match. COPE v1.2.5 was used to merge the high-quality paired reads, and each unique nucleotide sequence was defined as a clonotype. MiTCR v1.1 was used to align clonotypes to the IMGT TRBV, TRBD and TRBJ reference segments. The analysis was restricted to V-J combinations with a frequency above 0.0001, which together covered 99% to 99.2% of the repertoires. A TCS score was defined as the ratio of F50 (clonal expansion) to E x V (chaos), with BLOSUM62-based TCRdist applied between CDR3 peptides within each V-J. Welch's t-statistics and random forest reduced around 510 V-J features to about 12, which were used in a naive Bayes classifier (R e1071). The similarity between thyroid and blood repertoires was quantified using the Morisita-Horn index. Using fastp at Q25 and MiXCR, TCRdb reprocessed the public reads and kept productive beta chains. Each record represents a unique CDR3 protein, reported with the most common genes and DNA among its rows. The V and J calls follow TCRdb's processing rather than the paper's. The sample records just under 750,000 distinct CDR3 sequences, 30% to 40% of which are singletons. Of the sample, less than 40% falls within the top ten clones.

Graves' hyperthyroidism was defined as stable when no progression to ophthalmopathy occurred over 18 months of follow-up. Hyperthyroidism patients were aged 18 to 65 years and newly diagnosed, with disease duration of less than 2 months. Patients with uncontrolled infections, other autoimmune diseases, pregnancy or lactation were excluded. Diagnoses were established on the basis of clinical symptoms, serum thyroxine and TRAb, thyroid ultrasound, and orbital computed tomography. PBMCs were isolated from approximately 10 ml of fresh peripheral blood by Ficoll-Paque density gradient centrifugation. Total RNA was extracted with Trizol reagent, and quality was checked on an Agilent 2100 Bioanalyzer. This TCR was sampled from a woman in her thirties or forties with Graves' hyperthyroidism. The sequenced sample was blood.

This receptor has the CDR3 CASIPYLSRGHGNTIYF. DNA sequence: TGTGCCAGCATCCCTTATTTGTCGAGGGGGCACGGAAACACCATATATTTT. The rearrangement joined TRBV12-3 or TRBV12-4 to TRBJ1-3, and 7 bases in between align with TRBD1. From the cysteine through the phenylalanine, the CDR3 covers 17 amino acids. The retained sequence is limited to the CDR3, 51 bases, with the frame set at the first base. Germline trimming: 7 bases from V, 4 bases from J; junction bases outside gene matches: 16.